The 14 T cell receptor beta chains in this list originate from one sample, sequenced in a study of beta chain features in type 1 diabetes. Every isolated RNA sample was fully reverse transcribed, so sequencing captured expressed TCRB transcripts. Clones were read by immunoSEQ multiplex PCR, and TCRdb kept only the in-frame ones, dropping some. The sample has 250,000 to 350,000 clones; 13% to 15% are singletons. Study results and caveats: TCRB CDR3 length was moderately but significantly reduced in all four CD4+ subsets of Type 1 diabetes patients.

The antigens these receptors bind are not known. The sequenced sample was naive CD4+ T cells from blood. Receptors were obtained from a man aged 25-40 years with type 1 diabetes.

The genes are TRBV6-5 and TRBJ2-1; TRBD2 agrees at 9 bases. Germline V gene data show CDR1 as MNHEY and CDR2 as SVGAGI. The V and J ends lost 6 bases and 6 bases, in that order; junction bases with no gene match: 3. The CDR3 is 13 residues long. The CDR3 loop reads CASRSGLANEQFF. DNA of the CDR3: TGTGCCAGCAGATCGGGACTAGCCAATGAGCAGTTCTTC.

This clone was observed a handful of times. The chain is built from TRBV5-1 and TRBJ2-1; the D gene is possibly TRBD2 (6 bases). Germline CDR1 is SGHRS and CDR2 is YFSETQ. This CDR3 spans 16 amino acids. V dropped 4 bases and J dropped 4 bases, with 18 bases sitting between them. CDR3 nucleotide sequence: TGCGCCAGCAGCGGCTTCCGGGACTCCACTTACAATGAGCAGTTCTTC. Its translation is CASSGFRDSTYNEQFF.

This chain connects TRBV5-1 to TRBJ2-7; the match to TRBD1 covers 7 bases. The CDR3 is made up of 13 amino acids. V dropped 3 bases and J dropped 0; count of bases not matched to a gene: 0. Germline V gene sequence: CDR1 SGHRS, CDR2 YFSETQ. The chain's CDR3 is CASSWDSSYEQYF. As DNA, the CDR3 is TGCGCCAGCAGCTGGGACAGCTCCTACGAGCAGTACTTC. The full variable domain, with the rest looked up from reference TRBV5-1 and TRBJ2-7, is KAGVTQTPRYLIKTRGQQVTLSCSPISGHRSVSWYQQTPGQGLQFLFEYFSETQRNKGNFPGRFSGRQFSNSRSEMNVSTLELGDSALYLCASSWDSSYEQYFGPGTRLTVT.

This clone appeared a few times. The J gene is TRBJ2-7, the V gene TRBV5-4, with 11 positions matching TRBD2. There are 15 residues in the CDR3. Losses at the gene ends were 2 bases for V and 7 bases for J; bases not matched to a gene: 8. Germline V gives CDR1 SGHNT, CDR2 YYREEE (reference sequence). CDR3 nucleotides: TGTGCCAGCAGCTTATCCGGGACTAGCGGAAGGGAGCAGTACTTC. It codes for CASSLSGTSGREQYF.

This clone has a handful of counts. V usage is TRBV18 and J usage is TRBJ1-1, with TRBD1 matching over 8 bases. The J segment lost 0 bases and the V segment lost 3 bases, leaving 6 bases of the junction unmatched. CDR3 length: 16 amino acids. The germline V gene encodes CDR1 KGHSH and CDR2 LQKENI. The CDR3 is CASSPLDRVMNTEAFF. The CDR3 coding sequence is TGTGCCAGCTCACCCCTGGACAGGGTAATGAACACTGAAGCTTTCTTT.

This clone was observed a handful of times. The CDR3 is CAWAPGRARPQHF. As DNA, the CDR3 is TGTGCCTGGGCCCCAGGCAGGGCGCGGCCCCAGCATTTT. The chain couples TRBV30 to TRBJ1-5; a possible D gene is TRBD1 (5 bases). The CDR3 runs 13 residues. Germline V lookup: CDR1 GTSNPN, CDR2 SVGIG (reference sequence). Trimming left V 5 bases short and J 9 bases short, with 17 bases between. Looking up the rest from reference TRBV30 and TRBJ1-5 gives the full variable domain: SQTIHQWPATLVQPVGSPLSLECTVEGTSNPNLYWYRQAAGRGLQLLFYSVGIGQISSEVPQNLSASRPQDRQFILSSKKLLLSDSGFYLCAWAPGRARPQHFGDGTRLSIL.

V is TRBV6-5 and J is TRBJ2-1; D remains unclear. With 0 bases removed from V and 8 bases from J, the gap between germline ends came to 14 bases. Germline V gene data show CDR1 as MNHEY and CDR2 as SVGAGI. The CDR3 has 15 amino acids. CDR3 nucleotides: TGTGCCAGCAGTTACTCGATAAGGATAACAGATGAGCAGTTCTTC. Protein sequence: CASSYSIRITDEQFF.

V usage is TRBV18 and J usage is TRBJ2-7; TRBD2 is a possible D gene (5 bases). Per germline, CDR1 KGHSH and CDR2 LQKENI. CDR3 length equals 12 residues. The V gene lost 10 bases and the J gene lost 3 bases, with 13 bases spanning the gap. The chain's CDR3 is CATSEGGYEQYF. The CDR3 nucleotides are TGTGCCACCTCCGAGGGCGGCTACGAGCAGTACTTC.

In this sample, this clone turned up a few times. The genes are TRBV27 and TRBJ2-1; the D is unclear. Trimming took 4 bases from V and 1 from J, leaving 8 bases between them. From germline, CDR1 is MNHEY and CDR2 SMNVEV (reference sequence). CDR3 size: 14 residues. The CDR3 reads CASSSPSSYNEQFF. The CDR3 DNA follows: TGTGCCAGCAGTTCCCCTAGTTCCTACAATGAGCAGTTCTTC.

This clone has a handful of counts. The chain couples TRBV6-6 to TRBJ2-5, with D perhaps TRBD2 (6 bases). The germline V and J ends were trimmed by 3 bases and 2 bases, with 13 bases remaining between them. Germline V CDR1 and CDR2: MNHNY, SVGAGI (reference sequence). CDR3 length: 15 amino acids. The CDR3 DNA sequence: TGTGCCAGCAGTTATCTGGGACTCCCTCAAGAGACCCAGTACTTC. It is translated as CASSYLGLPQETQYF.

The chain carries TRBV6-6 and TRBJ2-3; TRBD1 might be the D (5 bases). The CDR3 runs 15 residues. The germline V and J ends were trimmed by 0 bases and 1 base, with 8 bases remaining between them. CDR1 is MNHNY, CDR2 SVGAGI, per germline (reference sequence). The CDR3 DNA reads as TGTGCCAGCAGTTACTCAGGGGAAGGCACAGATACGCAGTATTTT. This gives the protein CASSYSGEGTDTQYF.

This clone came up a few times. The chain is built from TRBV28 and TRBJ1-2; D not resolved. Trimming left V 4 bases short and J 8 bases short, with 14 bases between. CDR3 length: 13 amino acids. CDR1 is MDHEN and CDR2 is SYDVKM in the germline V gene. The CDR3 here is CASSSSGPGGYTF. The CDR3 region has the DNA TGTGCCAGCAGTTCCTCAGGCCCGGGGGGCTACACCTTC.

CDR3: CASSAETSGTNEQFF. The CDR3, as DNA: TGTGCCAGCAGTGCCGAGACTAGCGGGACGAATGAGCAGTTCTTC. This chain links TRBV25-1 with TRBJ2-1, with TRBD2 matching 11 bases. There are 15 residues in the CDR3. J was trimmed by 7 bases and V by 4 bases; bases with no gene match: 6. CDR1 MGHDK and CDR2 SYGVNS come from the germline V gene.

The chain employs TRBV19 and TRBJ2-4; D is perhaps TRBD2 (6 bases). CDR3 length: 14 amino acids. Trimming left V 5 bases short and J 11 bases short, with 19 bases between. CDR1 is LNHDA, CDR2 SQIVND, per germline (reference sequence). The CDR3 sequence: CASSGGTSTRLQYF. In nucleotides, the CDR3 is TGTGCCAGTAGTGGGGGGACTTCAACCAGACTTCAGTACTTC.